Here is one TCR beta chain with its context. Its specificity is unknown. The germline CDR1 and CDR2 sequences are SGHTA and FQGNSA. This CDR3 has 14 amino acids. V shed 3 bases and J shed 4 bases, with 9 bases lying between them. The table came from immunoSEQ multiplex PCR; TCRdb's copy has only in-frame clones and leaves some out. The table shows about 1 million clones, with around 74% occurring only once. This sample was included in a study of shared clonotypes between healthy human individuals. Study-level results: Naive CD4 clonotypes overlapped across a few donors at approximately 5%.

The specimen was memory CD4+ T cells sorted from blood. Subset specified: CD45RA-negative fraction. This receptor was obtained from a man in his late teens or twenties in good health. The V call is TRBV7-2, the J call TRBJ1-4, with TRBD1 as a possible D gene (6 bases). For the CDR3, the DNA is TGTGCCAGCAGCTTGGACAGCCTTAATGAAAAACTGTTTTTT. It codes for CASSLDSLNEKLFF.